The TCR beta chain under discussion was sequenced for a study of shared clonotypes between healthy human individuals. The overall study: Each donor contributed plates that comprised three CD4 naive, three CD4 memory, two CD8 naive and one CD8 memory. General study findings and limits: Rarefaction showed that sequencing of sorted subsets was incomplete (despite large depth).

Comment on this clone: The antigen is unknown.

Profiling relied on immunoSEQ multiplex PCR, and the TCRdb table lists in-frame clones only, not all of them. The sample includes roughly 1,600,000 clones, about 98.5% of them seen just once. The CDR3 totals 14 residues. The V gene's germline CDR1 is SGHKS and CDR2 YYEKEE (reference sequence). The ends were cut back, 4 bases at V and 4 bases at J, with 14 bases in the middle. Sequencing was carried out using naive CD4+ T cells sorted from blood. Subset defined: CD45RA+ positively selected. The gene calls are TRBV5-5 and TRBJ1-2, with D possibly TRBD1 on 6 matching bases. The clonotype comes from a man aged 25-45 years in good health. The CDR3 loop is CASSREQGLYGYTF. CDR3 sequence (DNA): TGTGCCAGCAGCCGAGAACAGGGCCTCTATGGCTACACCTTC.